This passage covers 9 T cell receptor beta chains from one sample sequenced in a study. Tregs were sorted as CD4+CD25+CD127-/low cells. TCRdb reanalysed the 5' RACE reads using MiXCR and keeps one entry per CDR3 protein. The sample holds 7,000 to 9,500 distinct CDR3 sequences, about 45% seen once. The sequenced material came from Tregs sorted from a lymph node. The receptors shown here come from a female donor with breast cancer.

This clonotype was detected only a few times. The genes are TRBV7-6 and TRBJ1-1; 11 bases are shared with TRBD1. This CDR3 is built from 14 residues. Germline lookup yields CDR1 SGHVS and CDR2 FNYEAQ. With 5 bases clipped from V and 4 bases from J, the junction kept 3 bases outside the gene matches. DNA for the CDR3: TGTGCCAGCAGCCCGGGACAGGGGGGCACTGAAGCTTTCTTT. Encoded protein: CASSPGQGGTEAFF.

This chain links TRBV20-1 with TRBJ1-6; weak D call: TRBD1 (5 bases). The length of the CDR3 is 18 residues. CDR1 and CDR2 from the germline V gene are DFQATT and SNEGSKA (reference sequence). V was trimmed by 1 base and J by 2 bases, leaving 18 bases between them. The CDR3 DNA sequence: TGCAGTGCTAGAGTGTTACAGGAGCACCGGACCTATAATTCACCCCTCCACTTT. Amino acids: CSARVLQEHRTYNSPLHF.

This clonotype was observed once. The junction departs from the called germline gene at one end, perhaps through a read error. J is TRBJ2-1 and V is TRBV5-1, with D unclear. The CDR3 has 13 residues. From germline, CDR1 is SGHRS and CDR2 YFSETQ. The CDR3 DNA follows: TGCGCCAGCGGTCCAAGGTCCTACAATGAGCGGTTCTTC. It specifies CASGPRSYNERFF.

The CDR3 nucleotides read TGTGCCAGTCAGGTTTCAAACTATGGCTACACCTTC. It yields the protein CASQVSNYGYTF. This chain joins TRBV25-1 and TRBJ1-2, with D unresolved. The CDR3 is made up of 12 amino acids. Trimming stripped 9 bases from V and 2 bases from J, with 10 bases between. Germline V CDR1 and CDR2: MGHDK, SYGVNS.

Note on this clonotype: This is likely a read error, given that the CDR3 carries no conserved phenylalanine or tryptophan at its end. V and J are TRBV12-3 or TRBV12-4 and TRBJ2-5, with a weak D call TRBD1 (6 bases). CDR3 length: 15 residues. V lost 7 bases and J lost 5, with 20 bases in between. The DNA of the CDR3 is TGTGCCAGCACCCGGGACACCACAACGGGGGAGACCCAGTACTCC. Protein sequence: CASTRDTTTGETQYS.

The chain joins TRBV12-3 or TRBV12-4 to TRBJ1-4, with 8 bases fitting TRBD1. V lost 6 bases, J lost 4 bases, and 10 bases stayed unmatched. There are 16 residues in the CDR3. CDR3 protein: CASRVLTGDYNEKLFF. The DNA for the CDR3 is TGTGCCAGCAGGGTCCTGACAGGGGATTATAATGAAAAACTGTTTTTT.

The chain employs TRBV10-3 and TRBJ2-5; maybe TRBD2 (5 bases). The germline V and J ends were trimmed by 6 bases and 1 base, with 12 bases remaining between them. The CDR3 is 14 amino acids. Germline V gives CDR1 ENHRY, CDR2 SYGVKD. CDR3 protein: CAISAERTQETQYF. The CDR3 coding sequence is TGTGCCATCAGCGCCGAGCGGACCCAAGAGACCCAGTACTTC.

The chain recombines TRBV27 with TRBJ1-2, with D unresolved. Between the trimmed V and J ends, which lost 5 bases and 6 bases, there was a span of 13 bases. This CDR3 has 13 amino acids. Germline CDR1 reads MNHEY; CDR2 reads SMNVEV (reference sequence). The CDR3 loop reads CASSPTGGHGYTF. CDR3 bases: TGTGCCAGCAGTCCAACTGGTGGCCATGGCTACACCTTC.

V gene TRBV25-1 combines with J gene TRBJ2-7, with D perhaps matching TRBD2 (5 bases). The germline V gene encodes CDR1 MGHDK and CDR2 SYGVNS. CDR3 length: 13 amino acids. V lost 4 bases, J lost 2 bases, and 9 bases lay in between. CDR3 residues: CASSALGPYEQYF. The CDR3 bases are TGTGCCAGCAGTGCACTAGGTCCCTACGAGCAGTACTTC.